This entry is about one T cell receptor beta chain. Antigen: not known. The sample is drawn from a study of T cell clones after liver transplantation. For the study at large: A pre-transplant mixed lymphocyte reaction with TCRbeta sequencing defined graft-donor-reactive clones followed in post-transplant blood. HCV positivity affected three of eight recipients; the rest lacked autoimmune or viral indications. Draws occurred before transplant, before withdrawal, and after complete or failed withdrawal. The study's findings and limits: Donor-reactive sequences fell more than third party-reactive ones, suggesting partial deletion.

Unmatched junction bases numbered 6, after V lost 6 bases and J lost 0 bases. The CDR3 is made up of 15 amino acids. From germline, CDR1 is MNHEY and CDR2 SMNVEV (reference sequence). Using immunoSEQ multiplex PCR, the repertoire was profiled, and TCRdb retains in-frame clones only, with some absent. The sample holds tens of thousands of clones; roughly three quarters are singletons and the top ten take about a tenth. The sample in question was CD4+ T cells from blood, obtained at the 22-month timepoint. The chain has TRBV27 and TRBJ2-3; 7 nucleotides agree with TRBD1. The sequence was collected from a human patient who received a liver transplant. The T cells may partly be graft donor cells. The CDR3 region has the DNA TGTGCCAGCAGCAGACAGGGCCGAAGCACAGATACGCAGTATTTT. It translates to CASSRQGRSTDTQYF.